Listed below are T cell receptor beta chains from one sample, sequenced in a study of OX40 agonist ivuxolimab in advanced cancers. Method: immunoSEQ multiplex PCR; TCRdb's copy keeps in-frame clones and lacks some. The sample contains approximately 82,000 clones, about nine tenths of which appear only once. The sample here was CD4+ or CD8+ T cells sorted from blood, taken in a trial of the OX40 agonist ivuxolimab. All receptors come from an adult with an advanced solid tumor such as melanoma, head and neck, liver or kidney cancer. CDR3s include the opening cysteine and the closing phenylalanine or tryptophan. D genes are given only for firm matches. Only part of the rows carry a size: once, few, many, or a class if the clone is expanded.

d_gene: NA; v_gene: TRBV19; j_gene: TRBJ2-1; abundance: NA; CDR3nt: TGTGCCAGAAAGAGGGCCTACAATGAGCAGTTCTTC; CDR3aa: CARKRAYNEQFF
d_gene: NA; v_gene: TRBV4-1; j_gene: TRBJ1-5; abundance: NA; CDR3nt: TGCGCCAGCAGCCAAGGGGATCAGCCCCAGCATTTT; CDR3aa: CASSQGDQPQHF
d_gene: NA; v_gene: TRBV5-1; j_gene: TRBJ1-4; abundance: NA; CDR3nt: TGCGCCAGCAGCTTTCAATCACGGAATAATGAAAAACTGTTTTTT; CDR3aa: CASSFQSRNNEKLFF
d_gene: TRBD1; v_gene: TRBV5-1; j_gene: TRBJ2-7; abundance: NA; CDR3nt: TGCGCCAGCAGCTTGGCCGCGGCAGGGGGCCTCTACGAGCAGTACTTC; CDR3aa: CASSLAAAGGLYEQYF
d_gene: NA; v_gene: TRBV2; j_gene: TRBJ1-6; abundance: few; CDR3nt: TGTGCCAGCAGTTCCTTTGGGGCCAATTCACCCCTCCACTTT; CDR3aa: CASSSFGANSPLHF
d_gene: TRBD1; v_gene: TRBV9; j_gene: TRBJ1-5; abundance: once; CDR3nt: TGTGCCAGCAGCCTGGACAGGGGGGATCAGCCCCAGCATTTT; CDR3aa: CASSLDRGDQPQHF
d_gene: TRBD1; v_gene: TRBV11-2; j_gene: TRBJ1-5; abundance: NA; CDR3nt: TGTGCCAGCAGCCGACAGGGGGCCTATGGTCAGCCCCAGCATTTT; CDR3aa: CASSRQGAYGQPQHF
d_gene: TRBD1; v_gene: TRBV10-3; j_gene: TRBJ2-5; abundance: NA; CDR3nt: TGTGCCATCAGCCCCCGGGACAGCGAGACCCAGTACTTC; CDR3aa: CAISPRDSETQYF
d_gene: TRBD1; v_gene: TRBV10-2; j_gene: TRBJ1-2; abundance: NA; CDR3nt: TGCGCCAGCAGCCCCCTTGGACAGGGTAACGGCTATGGCTACACCTTC; CDR3aa: CASSPLGQGNGYGYTF
d_gene: NA; v_gene: TRBV29-1; j_gene: TRBJ1-2; abundance: NA; CDR3nt: TGCAGCGTTGCCCAGGGCGCTAACTATGGCTACACCTTC; CDR3aa: CSVAQGANYGYTF
d_gene: NA; v_gene: TRBV5-1; j_gene: TRBJ1-2; abundance: once; CDR3nt: TGCGCCAGCAGCTTTAATACAGAAGGCTATGGCTACACCTTC; CDR3aa: CASSFNTEGYGYTF
d_gene: NA; v_gene: TRBV7-6; j_gene: TRBJ2-1; abundance: NA; CDR3nt: TGTGCCAGCAGCTTAGCGCCCGTTCGTGAGCAGTTCTTC; CDR3aa: CASSLAPVREQFF
d_gene: NA; v_gene: TRBV18; j_gene: TRBJ1-1; abundance: NA; CDR3nt: TGTGCCAGCTCACCCCAGGGCCGGAACACTGAAGCTTTCTTT; CDR3aa: CASSPQGRNTEAFF
d_gene: NA; v_gene: TRBV9; j_gene: TRBJ1-3; abundance: NA; CDR3nt: TGTGCCAGCAGCGTAAAGTCAGGCTACTCTGGAAACACCATATATTTT; CDR3aa: CASSVKSGYSGNTIYF
d_gene: TRBD2; v_gene: TRBV7-8; j_gene: TRBJ2-7; abundance: NA; CDR3nt: TGTGCCAGCAGCTCCTGGATGACTAGCATCGAGCAGTACTTC; CDR3aa: CASSSWMTSIEQYF
d_gene: NA; v_gene: TRBV30; j_gene: TRBJ1-5; abundance: NA; CDR3nt: TGTGCCTGGAGTGTGTCTGAATCGCAGCCCCAGCATTTT; CDR3aa: CAWSVSESQPQHF
d_gene: NA; v_gene: TRBV10-2; j_gene: TRBJ2-7; abundance: NA; CDR3nt: TGCGCCAGCAGTCCGGAGGGGGGCCACTACGAGCAGTACTTC; CDR3aa: CASSPEGGHYEQYF